This T cell receptor (beta chain) was captured in a study of blood T cell repertoires in COVID-19. On the study more broadly: In each case, the material was cDNA or gDNA derived from T cells, B-cell-depleted T cells, or PBMCs.

Germline V lookup: CDR1 MDHEN, CDR2 SYDVKM. CDR3 size: 12 residues. Assay: immunoSEQ multiplex PCR; the TCRdb copy retains only in-frame clones and omits some. In the table there are roughly 150,000 clones, around 84% of which are singletons. Concerning this clone itself: The junction differs from germline at one of its ends, possibly a read error.

The receptor was derived from an elderly woman with acute or convalescent COVID-19. J is TRBJ1-6 and V is TRBV28, with 8 bases matching TRBD1. The sample comprised peripheral blood. DNA of the CDR3: TGTGCCAGCAGTTTATACAGGACAGGGATGGCGTTT. This encodes CASSLYRTGMAF.